This TCR beta chain was sequenced in a study of T cells in localized non-small cell lung cancer. Using immunoSEQ multiplex PCR, the repertoire was profiled, and TCRdb retains in-frame clones only, with some absent. The data contain tens of thousands of clones, under 95% of them singletons. On this clone itself: The antigen is unknown.

Study-wide results and caveats: Longer overall survival accompanied higher blood T cell density. The study found T cell clonality highest in uninvolved adjacent lung, above tumor.

Sequenced material: peripheral blood mononuclear cells, taken before any cancer treatment. The receptor was isolated from a female donor at least 60 years old with stage II lung adenocarcinoma.

The CDR3 here is CASSLKSSSGRISDTQYF. The DNA for the CDR3 is TGTGCCAGCAGCTTAAAGTCCTCTAGCGGGAGGATATCAGATACGCAGTATTTT. The genes are TRBV7-2 and TRBJ2-3, with 11 bases that match TRBD2. J was trimmed by 4 bases and V by 2 bases; bases with no gene match: 11. This CDR3 comprises 18 residues. The germline V gene encodes CDR1 SGHTA and CDR2 FQGNSA.